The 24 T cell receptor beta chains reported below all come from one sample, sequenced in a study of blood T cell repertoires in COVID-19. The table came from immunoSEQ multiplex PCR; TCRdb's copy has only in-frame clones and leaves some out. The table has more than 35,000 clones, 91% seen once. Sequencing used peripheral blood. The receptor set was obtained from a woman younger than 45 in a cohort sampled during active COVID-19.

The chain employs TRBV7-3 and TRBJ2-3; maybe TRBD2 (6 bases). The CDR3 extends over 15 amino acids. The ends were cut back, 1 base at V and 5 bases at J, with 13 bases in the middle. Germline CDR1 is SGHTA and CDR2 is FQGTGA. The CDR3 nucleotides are TGTGCCAGCAGCTTAAAACGGGGGTCTGTAGATACGCAGTATTTT. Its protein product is CASSLKRGSVDTQYF.

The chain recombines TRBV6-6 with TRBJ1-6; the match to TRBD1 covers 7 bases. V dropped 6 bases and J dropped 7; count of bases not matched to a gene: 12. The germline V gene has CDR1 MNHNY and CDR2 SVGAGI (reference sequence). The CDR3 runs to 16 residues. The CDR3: CASRYREQGLNSPLHF. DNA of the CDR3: TGTGCCAGCAGGTACCGGGAACAGGGGTTAAATTCACCCCTCCACTTT.

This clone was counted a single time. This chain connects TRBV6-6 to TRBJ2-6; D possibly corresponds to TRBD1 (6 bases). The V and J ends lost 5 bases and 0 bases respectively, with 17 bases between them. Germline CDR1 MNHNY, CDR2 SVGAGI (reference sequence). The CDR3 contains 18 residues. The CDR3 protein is CASSLLTGRVSGANVLTF. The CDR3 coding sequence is TGTGCCAGCAGTCTCCTAACAGGGCGCGTCTCTGGGGCCAACGTCCTGACTTTC.

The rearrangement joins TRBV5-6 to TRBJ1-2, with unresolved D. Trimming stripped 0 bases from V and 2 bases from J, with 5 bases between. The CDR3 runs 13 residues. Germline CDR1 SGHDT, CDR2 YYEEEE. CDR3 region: CASSLVQNYGYTF. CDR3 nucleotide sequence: TGTGCCAGCAGCTTGGTTCAGAACTATGGCTACACCTTC.

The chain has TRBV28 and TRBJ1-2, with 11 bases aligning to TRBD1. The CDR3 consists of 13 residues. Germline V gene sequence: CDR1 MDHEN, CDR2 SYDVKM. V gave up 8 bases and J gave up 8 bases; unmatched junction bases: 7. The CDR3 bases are TGTGCCAGCCGTGGACAGGGGGCAGAAGGCTACACCTTC. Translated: CASRGQGAEGYTF.

The CDR3 nucleotides read TGTGCCTGGAAAAGCGGGAGGTGGAACACCGGGGAGCTGTTTTTT. Residues: CAWKSGRWNTGELFF. The V and J genes are TRBV30 and TRBJ2-2, with 9 bases lining up with TRBD2. Germline-derived CDR1 and CDR2 are GTSNPN and SVGIG (reference sequence). The CDR3 runs to 15 residues. V shed 4 bases and J 1 base; nucleotides not matched to a gene: 4.

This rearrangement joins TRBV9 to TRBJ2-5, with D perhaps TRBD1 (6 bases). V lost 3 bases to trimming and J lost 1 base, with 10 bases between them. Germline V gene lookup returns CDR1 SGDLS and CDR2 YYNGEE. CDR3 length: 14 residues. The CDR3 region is CASSEDRLQETQYF. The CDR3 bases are TGTGCCAGCAGCGAGGACAGACTCCAAGAGACCCAGTACTTC.

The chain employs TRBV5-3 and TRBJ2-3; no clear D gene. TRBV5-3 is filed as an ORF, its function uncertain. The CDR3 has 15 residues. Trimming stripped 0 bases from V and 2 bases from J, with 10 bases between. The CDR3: CARSLVRGTTDTQYF. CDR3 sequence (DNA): TGTGCCAGAAGCTTGGTGCGCGGTACCACAGATACGCAGTATTTT.

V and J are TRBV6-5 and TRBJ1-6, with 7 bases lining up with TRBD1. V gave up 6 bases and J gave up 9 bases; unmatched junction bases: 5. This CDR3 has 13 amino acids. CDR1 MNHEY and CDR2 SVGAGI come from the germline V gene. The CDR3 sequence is CASRTGQVSPLHF. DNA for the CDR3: TGTGCCAGCAGGACAGGGCAGGTTTCACCCCTCCACTTT.

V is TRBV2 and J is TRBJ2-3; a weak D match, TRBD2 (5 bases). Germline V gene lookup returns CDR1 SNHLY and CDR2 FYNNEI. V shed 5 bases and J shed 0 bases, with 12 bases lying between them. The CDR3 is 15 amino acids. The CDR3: CASSFSETSTDTQYF. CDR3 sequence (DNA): TGTGCCAGCAGTTTTAGCGAGACTAGCACAGATACGCAGTATTTT.

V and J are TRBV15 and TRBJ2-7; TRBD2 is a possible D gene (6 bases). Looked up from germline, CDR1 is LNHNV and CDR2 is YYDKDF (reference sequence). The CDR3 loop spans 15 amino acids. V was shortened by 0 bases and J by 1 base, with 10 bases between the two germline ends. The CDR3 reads CATSRDGGMSYEQYF. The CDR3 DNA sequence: TGTGCCACCAGCAGAGATGGGGGGATGTCCTACGAGCAGTACTTC.

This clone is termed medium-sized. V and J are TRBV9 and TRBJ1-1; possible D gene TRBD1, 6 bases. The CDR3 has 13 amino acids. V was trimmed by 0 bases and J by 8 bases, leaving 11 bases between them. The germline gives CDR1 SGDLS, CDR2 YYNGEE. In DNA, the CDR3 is TGTGCCAGCAGCGTAGGATGGGGGGGCGAAGCTTTCTTT. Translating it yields CASSVGWGGEAFF.

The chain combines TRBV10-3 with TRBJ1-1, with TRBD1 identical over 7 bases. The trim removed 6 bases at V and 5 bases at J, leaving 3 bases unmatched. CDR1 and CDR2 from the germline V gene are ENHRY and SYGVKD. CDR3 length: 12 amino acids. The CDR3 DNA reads TGTGCCATCAGCCTACAGGGGACTGAAGCTTTCTTT. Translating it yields CAISLQGTEAFF.

The CDR3 here is CASSQDGPAGFYGYTF. The CDR3 DNA reads TGTGCCAGCAGCCAAGATGGGCCAGCGGGGTTCTATGGCTACACCTTC. This rearrangement joins TRBV3-1 (or the pseudogene TRBV3-2) to TRBJ1-2; no clear D gene. V was clipped by 0 bases and J by 4 bases, with 15 bases between them. CDR3 length equals 16 residues. Germline CDR1 LGHDT, CDR2 YNNKEL (reference sequence).

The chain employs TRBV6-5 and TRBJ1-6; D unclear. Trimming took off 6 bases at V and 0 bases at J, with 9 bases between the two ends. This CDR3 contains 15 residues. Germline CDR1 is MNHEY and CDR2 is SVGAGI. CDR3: CASRVVSSYNSPLHF. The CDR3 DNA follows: TGTGCCAGCAGAGTCGTTAGCTCCTATAATTCACCCCTCCACTTT.

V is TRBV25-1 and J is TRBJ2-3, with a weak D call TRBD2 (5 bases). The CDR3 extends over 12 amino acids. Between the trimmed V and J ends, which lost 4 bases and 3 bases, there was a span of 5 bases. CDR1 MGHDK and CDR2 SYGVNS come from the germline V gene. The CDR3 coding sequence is TGTGCCAGCAGTGCGGGGACAGATACGCAGTATTTT. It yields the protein CASSAGTDTQYF. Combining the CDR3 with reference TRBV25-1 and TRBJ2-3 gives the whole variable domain EADIYQTPRYLVIGTGKKITLECSQTMGHDKMYWYQQDPGMELHLIHYSYGVNSTEKGDLSSESTVSRIRTEHFPLTLESARPSHTSQYLCASSAGTDTQYFGPGTRLTVL.

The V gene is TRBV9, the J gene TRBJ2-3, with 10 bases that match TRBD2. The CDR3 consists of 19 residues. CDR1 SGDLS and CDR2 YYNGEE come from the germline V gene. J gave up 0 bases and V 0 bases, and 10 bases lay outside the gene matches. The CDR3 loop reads CASSVEAPGLAVSTDTQYF. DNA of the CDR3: TGTGCCAGCAGCGTAGAGGCCCCCGGACTAGCGGTTAGCACAGATACGCAGTATTTT.

In nucleotides, the CDR3 is TGCGCCAGCAGCTTGGTGGGAGGGCCAAATGAGCAGTTCTTC. Its protein product is CASSLVGGPNEQFF. This chain connects TRBV5-1 to TRBJ2-1, with 7 bases lining up with TRBD2. CDR3 length: 14 residues. Germline V gene sequence: CDR1 SGHRS, CDR2 YFSETQ. The V segment lost 0 bases and the J segment 7 bases; nucleotides outside the gene matches: 4.

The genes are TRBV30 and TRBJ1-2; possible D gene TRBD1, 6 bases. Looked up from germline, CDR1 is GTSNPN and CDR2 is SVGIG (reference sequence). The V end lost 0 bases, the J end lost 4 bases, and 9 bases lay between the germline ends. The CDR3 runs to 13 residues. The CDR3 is CAWSVQGSYGYTF. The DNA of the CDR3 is TGTGCCTGGAGTGTTCAGGGGAGCTATGGCTACACCTTC.

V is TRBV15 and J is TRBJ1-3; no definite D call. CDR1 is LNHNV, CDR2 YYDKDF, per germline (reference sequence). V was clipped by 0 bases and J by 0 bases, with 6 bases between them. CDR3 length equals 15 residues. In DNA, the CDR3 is TGTGCCACCAGCAGAGACGGGGTCTCTGGAAACACCATATATTTT. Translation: CATSRDGVSGNTIYF.

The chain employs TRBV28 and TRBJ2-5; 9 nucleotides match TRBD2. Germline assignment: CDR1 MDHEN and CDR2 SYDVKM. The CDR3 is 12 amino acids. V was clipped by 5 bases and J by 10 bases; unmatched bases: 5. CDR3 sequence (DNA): TGTGCCAGCAGTAAAAGGACTAGCGACCAGTACTTC. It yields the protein CASSKRTSDQYF.

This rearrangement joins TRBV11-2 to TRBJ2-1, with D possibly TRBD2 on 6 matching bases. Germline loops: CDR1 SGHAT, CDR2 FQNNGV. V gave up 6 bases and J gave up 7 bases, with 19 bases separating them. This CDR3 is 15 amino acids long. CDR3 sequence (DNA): TGTGCCAGCAGTCTAGGAGGGGATGCTCTAAATGAGCAGTTCTTC. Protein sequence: CASSLGGDALNEQFF.

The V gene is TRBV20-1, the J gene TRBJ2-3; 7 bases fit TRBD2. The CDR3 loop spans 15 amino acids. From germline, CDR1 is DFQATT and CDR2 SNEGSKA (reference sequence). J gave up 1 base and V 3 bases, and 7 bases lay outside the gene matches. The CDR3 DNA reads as TGCAGTGCTAGTCGGCGGGAGCGGGGCACAGATACGCAGTATTTT. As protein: CSASRRERGTDTQYF.

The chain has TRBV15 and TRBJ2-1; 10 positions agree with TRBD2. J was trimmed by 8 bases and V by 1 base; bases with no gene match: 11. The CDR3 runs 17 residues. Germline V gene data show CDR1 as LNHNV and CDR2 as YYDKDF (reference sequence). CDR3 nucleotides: TGTGCCACCAGCAGAGGCGGGGTTAGCGGGAGGTTTGATGAGCAGTTCTTC. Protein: CATSRGGVSGRFDEQFF.